The next 16 T cell receptor beta chains were all read from a single sample in a study of blood T cell repertoires in COVID-19. Measured with immunoSEQ multiplex PCR; TCRdb has only the in-frame clones, and not every one. This table has about 150,000 clones, 83% appearing once. The sequencing sample was made of peripheral blood. These receptors were collected from a woman aged 80 or over with acute or convalescent COVID-19.

This clone was detected only once. The chain carries TRBV3-1 (or the pseudogene TRBV3-2) and TRBJ1-3, with D tentatively TRBD1 (5 bases). Germline values: CDR1 LGHDT, CDR2 YNNKEL (reference sequence). V was pared by 7 bases and J by 0 bases, with 16 bases between. The CDR3 has 16 amino acids. CDR3 bases: TGTGCCAGCAATGGGTCCAGGGAAGGCTCTGGAAACACCATATATTTT. Protein: CASNGSREGSGNTIYF.

Points on this clone: Other DNA sequences in the sample encode the same CDR3. CDR3 DNA: TGTGCCAGCAGTTTAGGGACAGGGCCCTACGAGCAGTACTTC. Residues: CASSLGTGPYEQYF. The rearrangement uses TRBV27 and TRBJ2-7, with TRBD1 matching over 9 bases. The germline CDR1 and CDR2 sequences are MNHEY and SMNVEV (reference sequence). The CDR3 runs 14 residues. V lost 2 bases to trimming and J lost 2 bases; unmatched junction nucleotides: 1.

This chain connects TRBV9 to TRBJ1-4, with no clear D. Trimming left V 4 bases short and J 5 bases short, with 15 bases between. CDR1 is SGDLS and CDR2 is YYNGEE in the germline V gene. The CDR3 has 15 residues. The CDR3 loop reads CASSPDGRSNEKLFF. The DNA of the CDR3 is TGTGCCAGCAGCCCAGACGGCAGGTCGAATGAAAAACTGTTTTTT.

The count of this clone is one. The chain couples TRBV9 to TRBJ1-5, with D unresolved. CDR3 length equals 14 residues. The germline V and J ends were trimmed by 0 bases and 2 bases, with 6 bases remaining between them. The germline CDR1 and CDR2 sequences are SGDLS and YYNGEE. CDR3 in amino acids: CASSVDQGNQPQHF. The CDR3 bases are TGTGCCAGCAGCGTAGATCAGGGCAATCAGCCCCAGCATTTT.

The chain carries TRBV5-7 and TRBJ1-5; a possible D gene is TRBD1 (5 bases). TRBV5-7 is labeled an ORF, and its function is uncertain. V lost 2 bases and J lost 5, with 11 bases in between. This CDR3 is 14 amino acids long. CDR3 sequence reads: CASSFKGYYQPQHF. The CDR3 bases are TGTGCCAGCAGCTTCAAGGGGTACTATCAGCCCCAGCATTTT.

The V gene is TRBV3-1 (or the pseudogene TRBV3-2), the J gene TRBJ2-3, with TRBD2 matching 11 bases. Germline CDR1 LGHDT, CDR2 YNNKEL (reference sequence). The J segment lost 4 bases and the V segment lost 0 bases, leaving 6 bases of the junction unmatched. This CDR3 is built from 17 residues. Here the CDR3 reads CASSQDGTSGSPDTQYF. In nucleotides, the CDR3 is TGTGCCAGCAGCCAAGATGGTACTAGCGGGAGCCCAGATACGCAGTATTTT.

The chain carries TRBV3-1 (or the pseudogene TRBV3-2) and TRBJ2-5; TRBD2 aligns across 8 bases. This CDR3 region has 16 residues. The V gene's germline CDR1 is LGHDT and CDR2 YNNKEL (reference sequence). After removal of 4 bases from V and 4 bases from J, the junction contained 11 bases not matched to a gene. The DNA for the CDR3 is TGTGCCAGCAGCCCCCCAGTAGCGGGGTCGCGAGAGACCCAGTACTTC. Its translation: CASSPPVAGSRETQYF.

This clone has just one count. The chain is built from TRBV29-1 and TRBJ2-7; D unresolved. This CDR3 has 12 residues. Germline CDR1 SQVTM, CDR2 ANQGSEA. V lost 5 bases and J lost 2, with 10 bases in between. CDR3 nucleotides: TGCAGCGTTTCGAGAAGTCCCTACGAGCAGTACTTC. Translation gives CSVSRSPYEQYF.

The chain employs TRBV2 and TRBJ2-7; D gene unclear. Germline V gene sequence: CDR1 SNHLY, CDR2 FYNNEI. V lost 1 base and J 0 bases, leaving 10 bases between the germline ends. The CDR3 consists of 15 residues. This CDR3 reads CASSEGSGSSYEQYF. The CDR3 DNA follows: TGTGCCAGCAGTGAAGGGTCAGGCAGCTCCTACGAGCAGTACTTC.

The gene calls are TRBV29-1 and TRBJ2-5, with D possibly being TRBD1 (5 bases). CDR3 length equals 13 residues. V lost 6 bases and J lost 2, with 13 bases in between. In germline, CDR1 is SQVTM, CDR2 ANQGSEA. This chain's CDR3 is CSVPSDTQETQYF. Written as DNA, the CDR3 is TGCAGCGTCCCGTCGGACACACAAGAGACCCAGTACTTC.

This clone was found once. The chain joins TRBV6-2 or TRBV6-3 to TRBJ2-1; TRBD1 might be the D (5 bases). From germline, CDR1 is MNHEY and CDR2 SVGEGT. Trimming removed 5 bases from V and 1 base from J, with 9 bases in between. The CDR3 has 14 amino acids. The CDR3 DNA is TGTGCCAGCAGTAGGGGTTCTTCCTACAATGAGCAGTTCTTC. The encoded protein is CASSRGSSYNEQFF.

This clone was recorded many times. This rearrangement joins TRBV30 to TRBJ2-7, with 9 bases that match TRBD1. Unmatched junction bases numbered 5, after V lost 1 base and J lost 7 bases. The V gene's germline CDR1 is GTSNPN and CDR2 SVGIG (reference sequence). CDR3 length: 13 amino acids. CDR3: CAWSEQGAGEQYF. CDR3 sequence (DNA): TGTGCCTGGAGTGAACAGGGGGCGGGTGAGCAGTACTTC.

The J gene is TRBJ1-5, the V gene TRBV19; no definite D call. The ends were cut back, 1 base at V and 4 bases at J, with 8 bases in the middle. CDR3 length equals 14 residues. Germline V lookup: CDR1 LNHDA, CDR2 SQIVND (reference sequence). CDR3 residues: CASSIAQRNQPQHF. Here the CDR3 DNA reads TGTGCCAGTAGTATAGCACAGAGAAATCAGCCCCAGCATTTT.

The V gene is TRBV5-6, the J gene TRBJ1-3, with D uncertain. Germline lookup yields CDR1 SGHDT and CDR2 YYEEEE. The length of the CDR3 is 15 residues. V gave up 7 bases and J gave up 1 base, with 15 bases separating them. DNA of the CDR3: TGTGCCAGCCACCGGGGTGTATCGTCTGGAAACACCATATATTTT. This sequence encodes CASHRGVSSGNTIYF.

On this clone itself: At one of its ends the junction is not consistent with the germline gene, which may arise from a read error. The V and J genes are TRBV7-7 and TRBJ1-3; 8 bases line up with TRBD1. This CDR3 is built from 15 residues. Germline V CDR1 and CDR2: SSHAT, FNYEAQ (reference sequence). The DNA of the CDR3 is TGTGCTAGCAGCTTAGGACAGGGAGGAGGAAACACCATATATTTT. This gives the protein CASSLGQGGGNTIYF.

The rearrangement joins TRBV2 to TRBJ1-5; 7 positions match TRBD1. Germline CDR1 SNHLY, CDR2 FYNNEI. CDR3 size: 15 residues. Trimming at V came to 4 bases and at J to 4 bases, leaving 7 bases not matched to a gene. The CDR3 is CASSGTGTENQPQHF. CDR3 nucleotides: TGTGCCAGCAGTGGCACCGGGACAGAGAATCAGCCCCAGCATTTT.